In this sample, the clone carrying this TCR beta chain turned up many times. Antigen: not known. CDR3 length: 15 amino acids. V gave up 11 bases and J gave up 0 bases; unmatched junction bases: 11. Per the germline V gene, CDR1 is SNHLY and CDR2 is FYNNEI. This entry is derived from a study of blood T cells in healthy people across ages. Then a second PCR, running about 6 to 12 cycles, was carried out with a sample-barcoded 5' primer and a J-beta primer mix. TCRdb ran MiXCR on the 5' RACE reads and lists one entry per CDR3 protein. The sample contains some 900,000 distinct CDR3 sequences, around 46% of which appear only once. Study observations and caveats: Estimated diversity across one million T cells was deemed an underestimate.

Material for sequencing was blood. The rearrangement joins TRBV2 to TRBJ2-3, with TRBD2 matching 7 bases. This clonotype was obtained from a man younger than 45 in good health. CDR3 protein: CAASAVGGSTDTQYF. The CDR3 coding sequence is TGTGCCGCCAGCGCGGTCGGGGGGAGCACAGATACGCAGTATTTT.